The next 19 T cell receptor beta chains were all read from a single sample in a study of CD8+ T cells in alopecia areata. Isolated RNA was reverse transcribed into cDNA used as the sequencing template. Here immunoSEQ multiplex PCR was the method, and the copy in TCRdb shows in-frame clones only, minus some. The data contain 140,000 to 150,000 clones, about 89% of them singletons. The material was CD8+ T cells sorted from blood, obtained at week 0. The receptors originated from a human donor with alopecia areata.

The chain employs TRBV6-6 and TRBJ2-2; possible D gene TRBD2, 6 bases. Trimming removed 6 bases from V and 5 bases from J, with 7 bases in between. Germline V lookup: CDR1 MNHNY, CDR2 SVGAGI (reference sequence). This CDR3 has 12 amino acids. The CDR3 DNA reads as TGTGCCAGCAGGCGGGAAACCGGGGAGCTGTTTTTT. It translates to CASRRETGELFF.

The chain carries TRBV6-6 and TRBJ2-7, with a tentative D call TRBD2 (5 bases). Trimming pared 7 bases from V and 0 bases from J, leaving 13 bases between. The CDR3 spans 14 residues. The germline V gene encodes CDR1 MNHNY and CDR2 SVGAGI (reference sequence). The CDR3 spells CASTDGETSYEQYF. CDR3 coding DNA: TGTGCCAGCACGGATGGGGAGACCTCCTACGAGCAGTACTTC.

The chain is built from TRBV7-8 and TRBJ1-1, with 8 bases identical to TRBD1. V was pared by 5 bases and J by 4 bases, with 3 bases of the junction left unmatched. This CDR3 contains 13 residues. Germline assignment: CDR1 SGHVS and CDR2 FQNEAQ. The CDR3 nucleotides are TGTGCCAGCAGCATAACAGGGGGCACTGAAGCTTTCTTT. As protein: CASSITGGTEAFF.

The rearrangement uses TRBV29-1 and TRBJ1-2, with 9 nucleotides matching TRBD1. Germline lookup yields CDR1 SQVTM and CDR2 ANQGSEA. The junction had 4 bases not matched to a gene; V was cut back by 0 bases and J by 2 bases. The CDR3 runs to 15 residues. The CDR3 bases are TGCAGCGTTGAAGAACCAGGGACAGGGAACTATGGCTACACCTTC. Its translation: CSVEEPGTGNYGYTF.

The rearrangement links TRBV11-2 to TRBJ2-7; tentatively, D is TRBD1 (6 bases). The CDR3 consists of 15 residues. Trimming left V 0 bases short and J 3 bases short, with 12 bases between. Germline V gene data show CDR1 as SGHAT and CDR2 as FQNNGV. CDR3 protein: CASSLDTDRSYEQYF. In DNA, the CDR3 is TGTGCCAGCAGCTTAGATACCGACAGGAGCTACGAGCAGTACTTC.

The chain couples TRBV6-5 to TRBJ1-5; TRBD1 is a possible D gene (6 bases). The CDR3 covers 14 residues. Germline loops: CDR1 MNHEY, CDR2 SVGAGI. Trimming shortened V by 6 bases and J by 3 bases, and 12 bases separated the two germline ends. The CDR3 reads CASSPRGFNQPQHF. CDR3 coding DNA: TGTGCCAGCAGCCCGAGGGGGTTCAATCAGCCCCAGCATTTT.

This clone was detected once. The rearrangement uses TRBV30 and TRBJ1-1; D gene uncertain. CDR1 and CDR2 (germline): GTSNPN, SVGIG (reference sequence). The CDR3 is made up of 12 amino acids. Trimming removed 8 bases at V and 3 bases at J, with 13 bases between. The DNA for the CDR3 is TGTGCCGGGATGGGCAGGTACACTGAAGCTTTCTTT. This encodes CAGMGRYTEAFF.

A note on this clone: At one end the junction does not follow the germline gene, possibly because of a read error. The J gene is TRBJ1-2, the V gene TRBV7-3, with D maybe TRBD1 (5 bases). The CDR3 length is 13 residues. CDR1 is SGHTA, CDR2 FQGTGA, per germline. The CDR3 sequence: CTSSFGGGYGYTF. CDR3 in DNA: TGTACCAGCAGCTTCGGGGGTGGTTATGGCTACACCTTC.

V is TRBV6-5 and J is TRBJ1-1; D is uncertain. Trimming took 4 bases from V and 1 from J, leaving 10 bases between them. The CDR3 has 14 residues. The germline V gene has CDR1 MNHEY and CDR2 SVGAGI. The CDR3 sequence: CASSSPTANTEAFF. The CDR3 DNA sequence: TGTGCCAGCAGTTCTCCTACAGCGAACACTGAAGCTTTCTTT.

V is TRBV11-2 and J is TRBJ2-1, with D uncertain. In germline, CDR1 is SGHAT, CDR2 FQNNGV. The germline V and J ends were trimmed by 1 base and 9 bases, with 16 bases remaining between them. The length of the CDR3 is 15 residues. The DNA of the CDR3 is TGTGCCAGCAGCTTAGTGTGGGCACCGGGCACTGAGCAGTTCTTC. Protein: CASSLVWAPGTEQFF.

This sequence joins TRBV9 and TRBJ2-1, with 11 bases that match TRBD2. V was pared by 3 bases and J by 12 bases, with 11 bases of the junction left unmatched. The CDR3 runs to 15 residues. Germline lookup yields CDR1 SGDLS and CDR2 YYNGEE. The CDR3 here is CASSAYIAGGPGQFF. The CDR3 DNA sequence: TGTGCCAGCAGCGCATACATAGCGGGAGGGCCTGGGCAGTTCTTC.

This chain joins TRBV5-1 and TRBJ2-1; unclear D gene. The CDR3 is 17 residues long. Germline V lookup: CDR1 SGHRS, CDR2 YFSETQ. With 6 bases removed from V and 1 base from J, the gap between germline ends came to 20 bases. The CDR3 is CASMVGPSFASYNEQFF. The CDR3 region has the DNA TGCGCCAGCATGGTCGGTCCCAGCTTTGCGTCCTACAATGAGCAGTTCTTC.

The chain joins TRBV14 to TRBJ2-1; 7 bases match TRBD2. The CDR3 covers 15 residues. The germline CDR1 and CDR2 sequences are SGHDN and FVKESK. Trimming removed 5 bases from V and 8 bases from J; junction bases left unmatched: 12. This CDR3 is CASSGGEGRWDEQFF. The DNA for the CDR3 is TGTGCCAGCAGCGGTGGGGAGGGAAGATGGGATGAGCAGTTCTTC.

The chain couples TRBV6-4 to TRBJ2-1, with 7 positions matching TRBD2. The CDR3 is 15 residues long. V gave up 6 bases and J gave up 3 bases; unmatched junction bases: 8. Looked up from germline, CDR1 is MRHNA and CDR2 is SNTAGT. CDR3 loop: CASSLLSGNYNEQFF. CDR3 DNA: TGTGCCAGCAGCCTCCTGAGCGGGAACTACAATGAGCAGTTCTTC.

This chain joins TRBV27 and TRBJ1-2; D gene uncertain. Germline V gives CDR1 MNHEY, CDR2 SMNVEV (reference sequence). Trimming took off 5 bases at V and 4 bases at J, with 8 bases between the two ends. The CDR3 sequence is 12 residues long. As DNA, the CDR3 is TGTGCCAGCAGTGGTTCCAGCTATGGCTACACCTTC. Encoded protein: CASSGSSYGYTF.

This chain joins TRBV30 and TRBJ1-5, with 9 bases fitting TRBD1. This CDR3 is built from 14 residues. Germline V gene data show CDR1 as GTSNPN and CDR2 as SVGIG (reference sequence). V dropped 2 bases and J dropped 7; count of bases not matched to a gene: 6. This CDR3 is CAWSPGQGRQPQHF. The CDR3 bases are TGTGCCTGGAGTCCTGGACAGGGGCGACAGCCCCAGCATTTT.

The CDR3 DNA reads as TGTGCCAGCGGCCCCTGGAGCGGTGGCTACACCTTC. Translating gives CASGPWSGGYTF. The chain is built from TRBV6-5 and TRBJ1-2; D is unresolved. The CDR3 has 12 residues. CDR1 is MNHEY and CDR2 is SVGAGI in the germline V gene. V lost 8 bases, J lost 7 bases, and 14 bases lay in between.

The chain couples TRBV28 to TRBJ1-2; 7 bases fit TRBD1. Per germline, CDR1 MDHEN and CDR2 SYDVKM. This CDR3 is 13 amino acids long. J lost 1 base, V lost 6 bases, and 2 bases had no gene match. The CDR3 bases are TGTGCCAGCAGCGGGACAGTTAACTATGGCTACACCTTC. It is translated as CASSGTVNYGYTF.

The V call is TRBV30, the J call TRBJ2-3; D is unresolved. Trimming removed 4 bases from V and 5 bases from J, with 10 bases in between. The length of the CDR3 is 12 residues. Germline-derived CDR1 and CDR2 are GTSNPN and SVGIG (reference sequence). The DNA of the CDR3 is TGTGCCTGGAATTTAGCAGGAGATACGCAGTATTTT. Its protein product is CAWNLAGDTQYF.